This entry is about one TCR beta chain. The data derive from a study of cytomegalovirus exposure and HLA in healthy donors. Amplification used 60 Vbeta primers and 13 Jbeta primers. Some clones are missing from TCRdb's copy, which holds only in-frame ones; the method was immunoSEQ multiplex PCR. Its listing shows 110,000 to 150,000 clones. Sample: PBMCs. This TCR derives from a woman under 30 in good health and CMV-seronegative.

The CDR3 bases are TGTGCCAGTACACCCCAATTGGGTCTAGCGGGACAAGAGACCCAGTACTTC. It is translated as CASTPQLGLAGQETQYF. This chain connects TRBV19 to TRBJ2-5; the match to TRBD2 covers 9 bases. CDR1 is LNHDA, CDR2 SQIVND, per germline (reference sequence). V shed 7 bases and J 2 bases; nucleotides not matched to a gene: 14. The CDR3 spans 17 residues.